This T cell receptor (beta chain) was profiled in a study of cytomegalovirus exposure and HLA in healthy donors (TCRdb year 2017). In the study overall: According to a later analysis, one platform produced both the roughly 130 validation repertoires and the approximately 660 repertoires of the first cohort. Besides the first cohort of around 670 subjects, a separate validation cohort made up of roughly 120 different subjects was used. High-throughput TCR immunosequencing, statistical association of individual TCRs with disease status, and machine learning were combined to predict cytomegalovirus infection status. The aim of the study was to test whether cataloging public T cell receptors could identify signatures of past pathogen exposure.

Overall results and qualifications from the work: Across donors, most TCR sequences were observed very rarely, whereas some public TCRs were present in many individuals. Of the cluster scores, approximately 94% were above 0 in a later analysis, which found that TCRs clustered in the first cohort also tended to co-occur in the 120 or so validation repertoires. A few of the identified cytomegalovirus-associated TCR beta chains were confirmed in vitro to be specific for cytomegalovirus antigens. According to the authors, the approach could potentially be generalized to other disease states and immunological phenotypes. Cytomegalovirus status was reported to be diagnosed by the classifier with high specificity and sensitivity in both the original and validation cohorts. The study gave a list of 150 to 200 TCR beta chains associated with cytomegalovirus. All 120 or so repertoires were used to score co-occurrence in the validation cohort in a later analysis, because that analysis had no HLA typing for the cohort.

CDR1 and CDR2 (KGHSH, LQKENI) derive from the germline V gene. Compared with germline, V lacks 5 bases and J lacks 4 bases; bases without a gene match: 7. The CDR3 has 15 amino acids, counting the end cysteine and phenylalanine. Of all the DNA, just the CDR3 is kept, 45 bases in frame from base 1. Library construction relied on the immunoSEQ multiplex PCR assay. In the paper's pipeline: A statistical classification framework was developed to diagnose cytomegalovirus status using the catalog of TCR beta chain sequences. TCRdb took over this immuneACCESS table, retaining in-frame rearrangements with V and J assigned. Such tables are incomplete; in checked studies, under half of the missing clones stem from an unresolved V gene, and the remainder is unexplained. The V and J calls and clone size were taken over from that table, and D and trimming were inferred from the DNA. Within this sample are around 230,000 clones, with around 88% of them counted one time only. The ten largest clones represent 1% to 1.5% of the sample.

The donors were included in the validation cohort of some 110 subjects, a group kept apart from the roughly 610-subject first cohort. This clone was counted once. Its antigen remains unidentified. The sample holds no much larger clone one base away, and base qualities are not on file. The chain joins TRBV18 to TRBJ2-3; 9 central nucleotides agree with TRBD2. Sequencing input: PBMCs. The sequence came from a woman aged 25 to 45 in good health and CMV-seropositive. The CDR3 protein is CASSIPGLAADTQYF. The DNA sequence is given as TGTGCCAGCTCAATACCGGGACTAGCTGCAGATACGCAGTATTTT.